This is a list of T cell receptor beta chains from one sample in a study of technical replicates of blood from a handful of donors. Assay used: immunoSEQ multiplex PCR; TCRdb lists only in-frame clones, some missing. The top ten hold roughly 0.24% of the sample, which has tens of thousands of clones, 95% to 96% seen once. The sequenced sample consisted of T cells isolated from PBMCs. These receptors were obtained from a human donor in good health. Each CDR3 is given with its conserved first and last residue. Fields, in order: clone size, J gene, D gene, V gene, CDR3 protein, CDR3 DNA. D genes are given only for firm matches. Rows give clone size only sometimes, using once, few, many, or a class for an expanded clone.

.	TRBJ1-2	TRBD1	TRBV29-1	CSVDSQGAQVSYGYTF	TGCAGCGTTGATTCGCAGGGGGCTCAGGTGAGCTATGGCTACACCTTC
.	TRBJ2-1	TRBD2	TRBV28	CASSYQYGAGSGTDNEQFF	TGTGCCAGCAGTTACCAGTACGGGGCGGGTAGCGGGACCGACAATGAGCAGTTCTTC
.	TRBJ2-7	.	TRBV9	CASSPGGDSYEQYF	TGTGCCAGCTCCCCGGGGGGCGATTCCTACGAGCAGTACTTC
.	TRBJ2-3	TRBD1	TRBV5-1	CASSLEGQGADTQYF	TGCGCCAGCAGCTTGGAAGGACAGGGTGCAGATACGCAGTATTTT
.	TRBJ1-5	.	TRBV7-8	CASSLSPLGNQPQHF	TGTGCCAGCAGCTTATCCCCCCTAGGCAATCAGCCCCAGCATTTT
.	TRBJ2-5	TRBD2	TRBV5-8	CASSLGTSGGPGETQYF	TGTGCCAGCAGCTTGGGGACTAGCGGGGGCCCGGGGGAGACCCAGTACTTC
.	TRBJ2-6	.	TRBV5-1	CASSQFAREGANVLTF	TGCGCCAGCAGCCAGTTTGCTCGGGAAGGGGCCAACGTCCTGACTTTC
.	TRBJ1-2	.	TRBV19	CASTSRVGYTF	TGTGCCAGTACCTCCCGGGTGGGCTACACCTTC
.	TRBJ2-3	.	TRBV7-9	CAAGTPSTDTQYF	TGTGCGGCCGGGACTCCAAGCACAGATACGCAGTATTTT
once	TRBJ2-3	TRBD1	TRBV4-1	CASSQGDSLTDTQYF	TGCGCCAGCAGCCAAGGGGACAGTCTCACAGATACGCAGTATTTT
.	TRBJ2-3	.	TRBV19	CASSIGGAAFTDTQYF	TGTGCCAGTAGTATCGGGGGAGCGGCCTTCACAGATACGCAGTATTTT
.	TRBJ2-7	.	TRBV19	CASSIDRDYEQYF	TGTGCCAGTAGTATTGACAGAGACTACGAGCAGTACTTC
.	TRBJ1-5	.	TRBV13	CASSLGGPGPQHF	TGTGCCAGCAGCTTAGGGGGCCCTGGGCCCCAGCATTTT
.	TRBJ2-3	.	TRBV5-6	CASSWGGQGVVDTQYF	TGTGCCAGCAGCTGGGGGGGACAAGGGGTTGTGGATACGCAGTATTTT
.	TRBJ2-6	TRBD1	TRBV6-5	CASSRTGTGANVLTF	TGTGCCAGCAGCCGGACAGGGACTGGGGCCAACGTCCTGACTTTC
few	TRBJ2-7	TRBD2	TRBV4-1	CASSQGILRAGVGPYEQYF	TGCGCCAGCAGCCAAGGGATTCTTAGGGCGGGAGTGGGCCCCTACGAGCAGTACTTC
.	TRBJ2-5	TRBD2	TRBV29-1	CSVDVAGLYQETQYF	TGCAGCGTTGACGTAGCGGGCCTGTACCAAGAGACCCAGTACTTC
.	TRBJ2-3	.	TRBV11-2	CASSFREDWLGVNF	TGTGCCAGCAGCTTCCGCGAAGACTGGCTGGGAGTGAATTTT
.	TRBJ2-6	TRBD1	TRBV7-9	CASSVGQGYGANVLTF	TGTGCCAGCAGCGTAGGACAGGGGTACGGGGCCAACGTCCTGACTTTC
.	TRBJ1-1	TRBD1	TRBV7-6	CASSLDRVENTEAFF	TGTGCCAGCAGCCTCGACAGGGTTGAGAACACTGAAGCTTTCTTT
few	TRBJ1-2	.	TRBV2	CASSEVRSDYGYTF	TGTGCCAGCAGTGAGGTCCGATCAGACTATGGCTACACCTTC
.	TRBJ2-7	.	TRBV7-9	CASSLALRGHLNYEQYF	TGTGCCAGCAGCTTAGCGCTTCGGGGACACCTAAACTACGAGCAGTACTTC
.	TRBJ1-5	.	TRBV27	CASSQGRNQPQHF	TGTGCCAGCAGTCAGGGTCGCAATCAGCCCCAGCATTTT
.	TRBJ1-1	.	TRBV5-6	CASTSQVLNTEAFF	TGTGCCAGCACCTCACAAGTACTGAACACTGAAGCTTTCTTT
.	TRBJ2-7	TRBD2	TRBV7-9	CASSNPRGGSYEQYF	TGTGCCAGCAGCAATCCGCGGGGGGGATCCTACGAGCAGTACTTC
.	TRBJ2-3	.	TRBV9	CASSPGTLSTDTQYF	TGTGCCAGCAGCCCCGGGACACTGAGCACAGATACGCAGTATTTT
.	TRBJ1-2	.	TRBV11-1	CASSALDNWGYTF	TGTGCCAGCAGCGCTTTGGACAATTGGGGCTACACCTTC
.	TRBJ2-3	.	TRBV6-1	CASSFGTSDTQYF	TGTGCCAGCAGCTTCGGGACTTCAGATACGCAGTATTTT
.	TRBJ2-7	.	TRBV10-3	CAISGAGMTYEQYF	TGTGCCATCAGTGGCGCAGGGATGACCTACGAGCAGTACTTC
once	TRBJ1-6	.	TRBV21-1	CASSKDSSGQGAGSPLHF	TGTGCCAGCAGCAAAGATAGTAGCGGGCAGGGGGCTGGCTCACCCCTCCACTTT
few	TRBJ2-5	TRBD2	TRBV2	CASRTTGGPQETQYF	TGTGCCAGCAGGACGACGGGGGGACCCCAAGAGACCCAGTACTTC
.	TRBJ1-6	.	TRBV30	CAWSGQGNSPLHF	TGTGCCTGGAGTGGGCAGGGCAATTCACCCCTCCACTTT
.	TRBJ2-7	.	TRBV5-1	CASSSQDYSYEQYF	TGCGCCAGCAGCTCCCAGGACTACTCCTACGAGCAGTACTTC
.	TRBJ2-7	.	TRBV5-4	CASSSNTGFGYEQYF	TGTGCCAGCAGCTCGAATACAGGGTTTGGCTACGAGCAGTACTTC
.	TRBJ1-1	TRBD1	TRBV4-1	CASSQEKGSRQGDTEAFF	TGCGCCAGCAGCCAAGAGAAGGGGTCGAGGCAGGGGGACACTGAAGCTTTCTTT
.	TRBJ2-3	TRBD2	TRBV7-6	CASSLGGGGARDTQYF	TGTGCCAGCAGCTTAGGAGGCGGGGGGGCCAGAGATACGCAGTATTTT
.	TRBJ2-7	.	TRBV5-4	CASSLDLAREQYF	TGTGCCAGCAGCTTGGATCTAGCGCGAGAGCAGTACTTC
.	TRBJ2-1	TRBD2	TRBV4-1	CASSPGGASYNEQFF	TGCGCCAGCAGCCCGGGGGGGGCGTCCTACAATGAGCAGTTCTTC
.	TRBJ2-3	TRBD2	TRBV19	CASSIGLAGPSDTQYF	TGTGCCAGTAGTATAGGACTAGCGGGTCCTTCAGATACGCAGTATTTT
.	TRBJ1-1	.	TRBV11-3	CASSRDQNTEAFF	TGTGCCAGCAGCCGGGATCAGAACACTGAAGCTTTCTTT
.	TRBJ2-3	.	TRBV18	CASSPAGDTQYF	TGTGCCAGCTCACCCGCGGGAGATACGCAGTATTTT
.	TRBJ2-1	TRBD2	TRBV6-5	CASSYSPGLAGEQFF	TGTGCCAGCAGTTACTCTCCGGGACTAGCTGGCGAGCAGTTCTTC
.	TRBJ1-6	TRBD1	TRBV30	CAQQTGDNSPLHF	TGTGCCCAACAGACAGGGGACAATTCACCCCTCCACTTT